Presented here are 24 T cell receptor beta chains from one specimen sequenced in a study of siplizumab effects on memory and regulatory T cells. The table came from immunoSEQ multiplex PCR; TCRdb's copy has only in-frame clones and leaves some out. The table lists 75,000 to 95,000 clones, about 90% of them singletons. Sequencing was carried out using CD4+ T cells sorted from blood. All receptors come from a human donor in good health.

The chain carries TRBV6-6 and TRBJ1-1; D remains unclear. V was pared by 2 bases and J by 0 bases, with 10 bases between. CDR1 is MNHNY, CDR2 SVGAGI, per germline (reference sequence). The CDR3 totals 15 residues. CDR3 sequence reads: CASSYNRGVNTEAFF. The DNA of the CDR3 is TGTGCCAGCAGTTACAATCGCGGAGTGAACACTGAAGCTTTCTTT.

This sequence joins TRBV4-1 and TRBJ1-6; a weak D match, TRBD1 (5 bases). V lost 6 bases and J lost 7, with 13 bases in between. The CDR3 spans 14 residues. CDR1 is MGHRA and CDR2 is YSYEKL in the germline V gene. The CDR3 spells CASRRAGGNSPLHF. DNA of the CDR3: TGCGCCAGCAGGAGGGCGGGGGGGAATTCACCCCTCCACTTT.

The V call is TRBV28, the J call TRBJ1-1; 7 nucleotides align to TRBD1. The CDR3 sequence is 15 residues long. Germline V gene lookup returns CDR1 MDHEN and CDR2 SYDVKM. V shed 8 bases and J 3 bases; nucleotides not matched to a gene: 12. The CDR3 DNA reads TGTGCCAGCGACTACAGGGGCAGGGGGTACACTGAAGCTTTCTTT. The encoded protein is CASDYRGRGYTEAFF.

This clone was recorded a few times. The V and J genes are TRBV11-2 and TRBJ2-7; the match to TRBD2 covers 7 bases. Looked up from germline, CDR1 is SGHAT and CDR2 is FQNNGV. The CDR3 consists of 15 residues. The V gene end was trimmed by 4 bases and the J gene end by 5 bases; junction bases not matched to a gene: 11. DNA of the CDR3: TGTGCCAGCAGCTCGATATCCGGGACTATGAACGAGCAGTACTTC. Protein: CASSSISGTMNEQYF.

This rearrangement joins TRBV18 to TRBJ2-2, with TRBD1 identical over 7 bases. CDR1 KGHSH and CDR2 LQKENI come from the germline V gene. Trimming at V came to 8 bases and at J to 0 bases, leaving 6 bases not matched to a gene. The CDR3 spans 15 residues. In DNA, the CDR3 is TGTGCCAGCCTACCGGGACAGACGAACACCGGGGAGCTGTTTTTT. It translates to CASLPGQTNTGELFF.

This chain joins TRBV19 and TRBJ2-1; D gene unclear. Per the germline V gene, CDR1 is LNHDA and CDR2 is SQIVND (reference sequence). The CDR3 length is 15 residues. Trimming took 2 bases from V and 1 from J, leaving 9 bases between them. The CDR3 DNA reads TGTGCCAGTAGTATAACGGCGGCTTCCTACAATGAGCAGTTCTTC. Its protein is CASSITAASYNEQFF.

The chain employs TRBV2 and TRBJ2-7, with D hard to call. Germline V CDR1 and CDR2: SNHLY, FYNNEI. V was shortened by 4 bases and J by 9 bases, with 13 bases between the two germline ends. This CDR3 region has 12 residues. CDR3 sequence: CASSADLGGQYF. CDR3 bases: TGTGCCAGCAGTGCCGACCTCGGCGGGCAGTACTTC.

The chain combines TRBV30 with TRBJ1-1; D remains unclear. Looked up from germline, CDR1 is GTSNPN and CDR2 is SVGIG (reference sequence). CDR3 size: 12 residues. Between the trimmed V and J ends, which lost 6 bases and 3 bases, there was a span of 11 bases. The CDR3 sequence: CACSGAHTEAFF. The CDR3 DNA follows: TGTGCCTGTTCTGGCGCGCACACTGAAGCTTTCTTT.

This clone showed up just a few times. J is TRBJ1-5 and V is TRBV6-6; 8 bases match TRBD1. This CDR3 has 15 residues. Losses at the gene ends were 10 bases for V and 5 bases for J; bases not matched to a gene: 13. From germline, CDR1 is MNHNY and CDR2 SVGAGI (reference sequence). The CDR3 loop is CATKPDRGRDQPQHF. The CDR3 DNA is TGTGCCACCAAACCAGACAGGGGAAGGGATCAGCCCCAGCATTTT.

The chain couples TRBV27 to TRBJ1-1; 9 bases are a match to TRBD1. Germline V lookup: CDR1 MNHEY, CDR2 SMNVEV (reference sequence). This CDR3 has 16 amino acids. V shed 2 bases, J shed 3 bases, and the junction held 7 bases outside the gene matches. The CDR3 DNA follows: TGTGCCAGCAGTTTAGGTTTGGGGACAGGGTACACTGAAGCTTTCTTT. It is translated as CASSLGLGTGYTEAFF.

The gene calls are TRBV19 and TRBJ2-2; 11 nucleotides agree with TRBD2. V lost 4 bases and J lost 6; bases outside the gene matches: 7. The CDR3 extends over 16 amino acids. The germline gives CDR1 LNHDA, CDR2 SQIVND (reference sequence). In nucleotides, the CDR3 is TGTGCCAGTAGTAACATAGCGGGAGGGGGGTCCGGGGAGCTGTTTTTT. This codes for CASSNIAGGGSGELFF. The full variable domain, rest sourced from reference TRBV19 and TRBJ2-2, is DGGITQSPKYLFRKEGQNVTLSCEQNLNHDAMYWYRQDPGQGLRLIYYSQIVNDFQKGDIAEGYSVSREKKESFPLTVTSAQKNPTAFYLCASSNIAGGGSGELFFGEGSRLTVL.

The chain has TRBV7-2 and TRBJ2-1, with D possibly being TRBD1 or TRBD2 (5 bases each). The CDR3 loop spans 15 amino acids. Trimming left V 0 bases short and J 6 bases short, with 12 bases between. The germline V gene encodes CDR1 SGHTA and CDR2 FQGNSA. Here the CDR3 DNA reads TGTGCCAGCAGCTTAGCTCCAGAGGGGTTCAATGAGCAGTTCTTC. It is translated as CASSLAPEGFNEQFF.

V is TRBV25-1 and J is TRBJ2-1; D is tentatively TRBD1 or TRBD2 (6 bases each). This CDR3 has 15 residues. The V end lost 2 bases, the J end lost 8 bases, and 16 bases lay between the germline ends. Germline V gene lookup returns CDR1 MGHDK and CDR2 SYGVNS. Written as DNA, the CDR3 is TGTGCCAGCAGTGAAGGAGGGGGAATTAGAGATGAGCAGTTCTTC. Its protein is CASSEGGGIRDEQFF.

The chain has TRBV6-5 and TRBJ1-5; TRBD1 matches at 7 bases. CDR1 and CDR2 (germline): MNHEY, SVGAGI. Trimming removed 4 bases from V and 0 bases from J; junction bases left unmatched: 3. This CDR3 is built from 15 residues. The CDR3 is CASSLTGVSNQPQHF. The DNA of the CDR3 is TGTGCCAGCAGTTTAACAGGGGTTAGCAATCAGCCCCAGCATTTT.

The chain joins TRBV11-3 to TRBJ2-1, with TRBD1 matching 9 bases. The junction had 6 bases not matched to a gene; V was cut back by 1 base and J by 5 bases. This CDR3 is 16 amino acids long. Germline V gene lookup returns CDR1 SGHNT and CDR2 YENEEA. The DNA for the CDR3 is TGTGCCAGCAGCTTAGGCCTCGGGACAGGGAACAATGAGCAGTTCTTC. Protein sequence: CASSLGLGTGNNEQFF. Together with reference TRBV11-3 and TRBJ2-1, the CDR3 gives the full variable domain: EAGVVQSPRYKIIEKKQPVAFWCNPISGHNTLYWYLQNLGQGPELLIRYENEEAVDDSQLPKDRFSAERLKGVDSTLKIQPAELGDSAVYLCASSLGLGTGNNEQFFGPGTRLTVL.

The CDR3 spells CAWSVLIGGRMPGELFF. DNA for the CDR3: TGTGCCTGGAGTGTACTAATCGGGGGAAGGATGCCCGGGGAGCTGTTTTTT. The chain has TRBV30 and TRBJ2-2; D may be TRBD2 (6 bases). The CDR3 runs to 17 residues. Trimming stripped 0 bases from V and 6 bases from J, with 20 bases between. From germline, CDR1 is GTSNPN and CDR2 SVGIG (reference sequence).

CDR3 coding DNA: TGTGCCAGCGCCCCCGGCGGGACCCTCAATGAGCAGTTCTTC. Translation gives CASAPGGTLNEQFF. V usage is TRBV7-3 and J usage is TRBJ2-1, with D perhaps matching TRBD2 (6 bases). This CDR3 has 14 amino acids. V shed 8 bases and J shed 6 bases, with 17 bases lying between them. The germline CDR1 and CDR2 sequences are SGHTA and FQGTGA.

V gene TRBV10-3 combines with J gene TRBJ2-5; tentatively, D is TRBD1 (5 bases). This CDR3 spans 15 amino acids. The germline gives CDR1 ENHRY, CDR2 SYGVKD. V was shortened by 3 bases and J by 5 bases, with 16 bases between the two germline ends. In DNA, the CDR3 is TGTGCCATCAGTGACGACAGCTCCGGTGGGGAGACCCAGTACTTC. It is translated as CAISDDSSGGETQYF.

The CDR3 nucleotides are TGTGCCAGCAGATCACCTCGGTGGGTGGGATCTGAAGCTTTCTTT. Translated, it gives CASRSPRWVGSEAFF. This sequence joins TRBV6-5 and TRBJ1-1; D uncertain. This CDR3 comprises 15 residues. Germline assignment: CDR1 MNHEY and CDR2 SVGAGI. V gave up 6 bases and J gave up 6 bases, with 20 bases separating them.

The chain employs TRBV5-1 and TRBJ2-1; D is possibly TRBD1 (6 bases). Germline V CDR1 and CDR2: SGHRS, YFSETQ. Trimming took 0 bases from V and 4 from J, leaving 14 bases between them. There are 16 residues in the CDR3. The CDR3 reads CASSLEATGPYNEQFF. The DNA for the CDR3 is TGCGCCAGCAGCTTGGAGGCGACAGGACCTTACAATGAGCAGTTCTTC. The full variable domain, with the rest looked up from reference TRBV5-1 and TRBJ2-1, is KAGVTQTPRYLIKTRGQQVTLSCSPISGHRSVSWYQQTPGQGLQFLFEYFSETQRNKGNFPGRFSGRQFSNSRSEMNVSTLELGDSALYLCASSLEATGPYNEQFFGPGTRLTVL.

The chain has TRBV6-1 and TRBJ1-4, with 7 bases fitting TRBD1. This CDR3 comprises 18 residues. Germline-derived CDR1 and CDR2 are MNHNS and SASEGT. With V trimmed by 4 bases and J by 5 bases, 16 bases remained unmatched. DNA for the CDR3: TGTGCCAGCAGTGCCGAAGCGATTCCAGGGGGGCAGAATGAAAAACTGTTTTTT. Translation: CASSAEAIPGGQNEKLFF.

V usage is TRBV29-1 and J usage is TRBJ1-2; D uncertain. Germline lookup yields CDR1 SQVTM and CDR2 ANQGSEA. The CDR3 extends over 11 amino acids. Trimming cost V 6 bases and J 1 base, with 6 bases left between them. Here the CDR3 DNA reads TGCAGCGTAGAGTATAACTATGGCTACACCTTC. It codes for CSVEYNYGYTF. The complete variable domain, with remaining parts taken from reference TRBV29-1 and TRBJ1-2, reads SAVISQKPSRDICQRGTSLTIQCQVDSQVTMMFWYRQQPGQSLTLIATANQGSEATYESGFVIDKFPISRPNLTFSTLTVSNMSPEDSSIYLCSVEYNYGYTFGSGTRLTVV.

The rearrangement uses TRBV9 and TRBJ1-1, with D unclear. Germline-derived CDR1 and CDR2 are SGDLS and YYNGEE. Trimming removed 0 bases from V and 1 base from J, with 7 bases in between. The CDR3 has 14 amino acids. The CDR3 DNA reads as TGTGCCAGCAGCGTAGAGGCACAGAACACTGAAGCTTTCTTT. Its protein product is CASSVEAQNTEAFF.

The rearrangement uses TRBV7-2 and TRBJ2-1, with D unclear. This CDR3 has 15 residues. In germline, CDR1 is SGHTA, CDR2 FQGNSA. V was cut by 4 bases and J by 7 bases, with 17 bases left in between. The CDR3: CASSSGFGQWNEQFF. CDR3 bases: TGTGCCAGCAGCTCCGGGTTTGGGCAGTGGAATGAGCAGTTCTTC. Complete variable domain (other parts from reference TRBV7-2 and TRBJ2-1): GAGVSQSPSNKVTEKGKDVELRCDPISGHTALYWYRQSLGQGLEFLIYFQGNSAPDKSGLPSDRFSAERTGGSVSTLTIQRTQQEDSAVYLCASSSGFGQWNEQFFGPGTRLTVL.